This T cell receptor beta chain is from a study of blood T cell repertoires in COVID-19. CDR1 is SGHTS, CDR2 YDEGEE, per germline. V shed 0 bases and J shed 1 base, with 3 bases lying between them. This CDR3 has 13 amino acids. The method was immunoSEQ multiplex PCR; TCRdb's version includes in-frame clones alone and lacks a portion of them. This table holds roughly 150,000 clones, more than 75% found once. Material: peripheral blood. This receptor was taken from a woman between 50 and 59 years old with acute or convalescent COVID-19. The chain links TRBV5-8 to TRBJ2-3; D ambiguous. The CDR3 loop reads CASSLAGTDTQYF. CDR3 DNA: TGTGCCAGCAGCTTGGCTGGCACAGATACGCAGTATTTT.